This is a list of T cell receptor beta chains from one sample in a study of blood T cell repertoires in COVID-19. The assay was immunoSEQ multiplex PCR, and TCRdb's table has in-frame clones only and misses some. The sample carries 130,000 to 150,000 clones, roughly 80% recorded once. The sample consisted of peripheral blood. These receptors all come from a human donor with acute or convalescent COVID-19. The donor label of this sample is uncertain. Each CDR3 is given with its conserved first and last residue. D genes are given only for firm matches. Some rows mark clone size as missing; the rest say once, few, many or name a class of expanded clone.

D gene,J gene,V gene,clone size,CDR3 protein,CDR3 DNA
TRBD1,TRBJ1-6,TRBV2,once,CASRETGTGSSPLHF,TGTGCCAGCAGGGAGACCGGGACAGGGAGTTCACCCCTCCACTTT
.,TRBJ2-7,TRBV6-1,.,CASSEGGGLFEQYF,TGTGCCAGCAGTGAAGGAGGAGGCCTATTCGAGCAGTACTTC
.,TRBJ2-5,TRBV24-1,.,CATEGSYQETQYF,TGTGCCACCGAGGGCAGCTACCAAGAGACCCAGTACTTC
TRBD1,TRBJ1-4,TRBV7-6,.,CASSSPGQGHEKLFF,TGTGCCAGCAGCTCACCGGGACAGGGACATGAAAAACTGTTTTTT
TRBD1,TRBJ1-2,TRBV2,.,CASSLTAGRGLGYTF,TGTGCCAGCAGTTTAACGGCGGGCAGGGGGCTTGGCTACACCTTC
TRBD1,TRBJ1-1,TRBV6-1,.,CASSDRDSFMNTEAFF,TGTGCCAGCAGTGACCGGGACAGCTTCATGAACACTGAAGCTTTCTTT
.,TRBJ1-3,TRBV5-1,once,CASSLSRDWSGNTIYF,TGCGCCAGCAGCTTGTCCCGGGACTGGTCTGGAAACACCATATATTTT
TRBD2,TRBJ2-1,TRBV19,.,CASSEGLAGGGYEQFF,TGTGCCAGTAGTGAAGGACTAGCGGGGGGCGGGTATGAGCAGTTCTTC
.,TRBJ1-6,TRBV19,.,CASSMAGFNSPLHF,TGTGCCAGTAGTATGGCAGGATTTAATTCACCCCTCCACTTT
TRBD1,TRBJ1-3,TRBV5-1,.,CASSLVEGAAGNTIYF,TGCGCCAGCAGCTTGGTGGAGGGGGCAGCAGGAAACACCATATATTTT
.,TRBJ1-1,TRBV3-1/TRBV3-2,.,CASSFGEGNTEAFF,TGTGCCAGCAGCTTCGGGGAAGGGAACACTGAAGCTTTCTTT
TRBD1,TRBJ1-3,TRBV4-1,.,CASSPDRGDTIYF,TGCGCCAGCAGCCCCGACAGGGGTGACACCATATATTTT
.,TRBJ2-2,TRBV19,few,CASSKPGMDTGELFF,TGTGCCAGTAGTAAACCGGGGATGGACACCGGGGAGCTGTTTTTT